This TCR beta chain was sequenced for a study of blood T cell repertoires in COVID-19. Study overall: The analysed material was cDNA or gDNA that came from T cells, B-cell-depleted T cells, or PBMCs.

Produced via immunoSEQ multiplex PCR; TCRdb's table is partial and in-frame only. This sample yields roughly 380,000 clones, of which 85% are seen a single time; 3.5% to 4% belongs to the top ten. Germline CDR1 reads MDHEN; CDR2 reads SYDVKM. CDR3 length: 12 amino acids. With 8 bases clipped from V and 8 bases from J, the junction kept 5 bases outside the gene matches. The chain recombines TRBV28 with TRBJ2-4, with 8 bases that match TRBD1. Source material: peripheral blood. The receptor's source is a woman aged 18-29 years with acute or convalescent COVID-19. Here the CDR3 reads CASQTGGYIQYF. The CDR3 DNA is TGTGCCAGCCAAACAGGGGGATACATTCAGTACTTC.